This is a list of T cell receptor beta chains from one sample in a study of spatial heterogeneity in lung cancer. TCRdb itself ran the 5' RACE reads through MiXCR, one entry per CDR3 protein. The top ten hold approximately 14% of the sample, which has 55,000 to 70,000 distinct CDR3 sequences, approximately 6% seen once. Sequencing used PBMCs, obtained at surgery. These receptors all come from a female donor with early-stage non-small cell lung cancer. Each CDR3 is given with its conserved first and last residue. D genes are given only for firm matches. Clone size is shown for a subset of rows, as once, few, many or a class of expanded clone.

d_gene	v_gene	j_gene	abundance	CDR3aa	CDR3nt
.	TRBV29-1	TRBJ2-5	many	CSVTRDRERFQETQYF	TGCAGCGTAACTAGGGACCGGGAGCGGTTCCAAGAGACCCAGTACTTC
.	TRBV7-9	TRBJ1-3	few	CASSLGDTLGNTIYF	TGTGCCAGCAGCTTAGGGGACACCCTTGGAAACACCATATATTTT
.	TRBV20-1	TRBJ1-6	.	CSARASNSPLHF	TGCAGTGCTAGGGCTTCAAATTCACCCCTCCACTTT
TRBD1	TRBV6-6	TRBJ1-1	few	CASETGAVPMNTEAFF	TGTGCCAGTGAAACAGGGGCCGTCCCCATGAACACTGAAGCTTTCTTT
.	TRBV20-1	TRBJ2-1	few	CSARDSSGSSYNEQFF	TGCAGTGCTAGAGATAGCAGCGGATCCTCCTACAATGAGCAGTTCTTC
.	TRBV12-3/TRBV12-4	TRBJ1-6	.	CATKQGDYNSPLHF	TGTGCCACTAAACAGGGAGACTATAATTCACCCCTCCATTTT
TRBD2	TRBV7-2	TRBJ2-2	many	CASSILGGGPNTGELFF	TGTGCCAGCAGCATCCTTGGGGGAGGGCCGAACACCGGGGAGCTGTTTTTT
.	TRBV5-4	TRBJ2-7	many	CASSPTGNSLEQYF	TGTGCCAGCAGCCCCACAGGGAACTCCTTGGAGCAGTACTTC
.	TRBV27	TRBJ1-5	many	CASSALRGNQPQHF	TGTGCCAGCAGTGCCCTGAGGGGCAATCAGCCCCAGCATTTT
.	TRBV10-1	TRBJ1-1	few	CASSESTGLGNTEAFF	TGCGCCAGCAGTGAGTCGACGGGGTTGGGGAACACTGAAGCTTTCTTT
TRBD2	TRBV3-1	TRBJ2-2	.	CASSQGSGRSGELFF	TGTGCCAGCAGCCAAGGAAGCGGGAGGAGCGGGGAGCTGTTTTTT
TRBD1	TRBV19	TRBJ1-2	many	CASGLQGIYGYTF	TGTGCCAGTGGACTACAGGGGATTTATGGCTACACCTTC
.	TRBV7-9	TRBJ2-3	medium-sized	CASSLADLTDTQYF	TGTGCCAGCAGTTTGGCAGACCTCACAGATACGCAGTATTTT
TRBD2	TRBV6-5	TRBJ2-3	many	CASSLGTSGSTDTQYF	TGTGCCAGCAGTCTCGGGACTAGCGGGAGCACAGATACGCAGTATTTT
.	TRBV5-1	TRBJ1-6	.	CASSLEVFWNSPLHF	TGCGCCAGCAGCTTGGAGGTGTTTTGGAATTCACCCCTCCACTTT
TRBD1	TRBV28	TRBJ2-3	.	CASSRTGGMRDTQYF	TGTGCCAGCAGTCGGACAGGGGGCATGCGGGATACGCAGTATTTT
.	TRBV7-3	TRBJ2-3	many	CASSPGWNADTQYF	TGTGCCAGCAGCCCGGGCTGGAACGCAGATACGCAGTATTTT
.	TRBV4-2	TRBJ1-5	many	CASSPDRINSNQPQHF	TGTGCCAGCAGCCCCGACAGGATAAATAGCAATCAGCCCCAGCATTTT
.	TRBV18	TRBJ2-6	many	CASSPQQGVSLSGANVLTF	TGTGCCAGCTCACCCCAGCAGGGAGTTTCCCTCTCTGGGGCCAACGTCCTGACTTTC
TRBD1	TRBV27	TRBJ1-1	many	CASSLQGQANTEAFF	TGTGCCAGCAGTCTACAGGGACAGGCGAACACTGAAGCTTTCTTT
TRBD1	TRBV20-1	TRBJ1-5	many	CSAIPGQAVQPQHF	TGCAGTGCTATCCCGGGACAGGCGGTTCAGCCCCAGCATTTT
.	TRBV3-1	TRBJ2-7	many	CASSPVSTGISYEQYF	TGTGCCAGCAGCCCCGTATCCACGGGGATCTCCTACGAGCAGTACTTC
.	TRBV12-3/TRBV12-4	TRBJ1-6	.	CASSLVGLNSPLHF	TGTGCCAGCAGTTTAGTGGGGCTGAATTCACCCCTCCACTTT
.	TRBV7-2	TRBJ2-1	many	CASSFVGEQFF	TGTGCCAGCAGCTTCGTCGGTGAGCAGTTCTTC
TRBD1	TRBV6-6	TRBJ1-1	many	CASSPLDRGNTEAFF	TGTGCCAGCAGCCCCTTAGACAGGGGAAACACTGAAGCTTTCTTT
TRBD2	TRBV7-2	TRBJ2-1	many	CASSLVGLGSNEQFF	TGTGCCAGCAGCTTAGTGGGACTAGGATCCAATGAGCAGTTCTTC
.	TRBV24-1	TRBJ1-4	.	CATSDGPGVLNEKLFF	TGTGCCACCAGTGATGGACCGGGAGTCCTTAATGAAAAACTGTTTTTT
.	TRBV13	TRBJ2-3	few	CASSSSGWQAPMDTQYF	TGTGCCAGCAGCTCTTCAGGGTGGCAGGCGCCCATGGATACGCAGTATTTT
.	TRBV29-1	TRBJ1-3	many	CSVEVFSQLGDTIYF	TGCAGCGTTGAAGTCTTTTCCCAGTTGGGGGACACCATATATTTT
.	TRBV2	TRBJ1-2	.	CASSELGGVYGYTF	TGTGCCAGCAGTGAGTTGGGCGGAGTCTATGGCTACACCTTC
TRBD1	TRBV7-8	TRBJ1-5	few	CASSLEGTGHSNQPQHF	TGTGCCAGCAGCTTAGAGGGGACAGGGCATAGCAATCAGCCCCAGCATTTT
TRBD2	TRBV28	TRBJ2-1	.	CASSSHGGRPHNEQFF	TGTGCCAGCAGTTCCCATGGCGGGAGGCCCCACAATGAGCAGTTCTTC
.	TRBV2	TRBJ2-5	few	CASKESQTQYF	TGTGCCAGCAAAGAGTCCCAGACCCAGTACTTC
.	TRBV6-6	TRBJ2-1	.	CASSYPGSEQFF	TGTGCCAGCAGTTACCCCGGGAGTGAGCAGTTCTTC
.	TRBV15	TRBJ2-5	many	CATSRRQGGKIGETQYF	TGTGCCACCAGCCGCAGGCAGGGTGGTAAAATAGGAGAGACCCAGTACTTC
.	TRBV6-5	TRBJ1-3	few	CASTPNAGNTIYF	TGTGCCAGCACCCCAAACGCCGGAAACACCATATATTTT
TRBD2	TRBV4-2	TRBJ2-1	.	CASSHFSGGEVIEQFF	TGTGCCAGCAGCCATTTTAGCGGGGGGGAGGTCATTGAGCAGTTCTTC
TRBD1	TRBV5-1	TRBJ1-6	once	CASTPDRTTGSPLHF	TGCGCCAGCACCCCGGACAGGACAACAGGTTCACCCCTCCACTTT
.	TRBV20-1	TRBJ2-1	many	CSARPRDQQFF	TGCAGTGCTAGACCCCGGGACCAGCAGTTCTTC
TRBD1	TRBV10-3	TRBJ2-5	many	CATAETGTDQETQYF	TGTGCCACCGCTGAAACCGGGACAGACCAAGAGACCCAGTACTTC